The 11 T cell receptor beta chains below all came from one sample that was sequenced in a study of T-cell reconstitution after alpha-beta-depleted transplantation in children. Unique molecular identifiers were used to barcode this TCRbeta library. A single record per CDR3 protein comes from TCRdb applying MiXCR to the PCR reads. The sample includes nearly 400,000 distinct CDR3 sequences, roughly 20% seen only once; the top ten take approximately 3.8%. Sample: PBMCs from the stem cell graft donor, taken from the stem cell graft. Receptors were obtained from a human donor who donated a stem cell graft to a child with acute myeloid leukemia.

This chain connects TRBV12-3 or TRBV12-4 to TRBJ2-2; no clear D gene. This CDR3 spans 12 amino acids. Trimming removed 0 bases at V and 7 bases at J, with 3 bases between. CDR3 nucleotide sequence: TGTGCCAGCAGTTTAGCGCACGGGGAGCTGTTTTTT. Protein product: CASSLAHGELFF.

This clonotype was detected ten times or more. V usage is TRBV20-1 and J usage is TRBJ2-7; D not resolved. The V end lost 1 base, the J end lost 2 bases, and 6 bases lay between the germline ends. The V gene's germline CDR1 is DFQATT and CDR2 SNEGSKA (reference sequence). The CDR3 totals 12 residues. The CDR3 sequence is CSARASTYEQYF. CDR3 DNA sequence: TGCAGTGCTAGAGCTTCCACCTACGAGCAGTACTTC.

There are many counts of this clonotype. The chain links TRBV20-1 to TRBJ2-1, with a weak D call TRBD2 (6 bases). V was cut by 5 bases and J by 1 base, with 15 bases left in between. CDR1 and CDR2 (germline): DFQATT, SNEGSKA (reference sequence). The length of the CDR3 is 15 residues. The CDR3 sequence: CSAGRTLSSYNEQFF. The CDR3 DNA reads TGCAGTGCTGGGAGGACCTTATCTTCCTACAATGAGCAGTTCTTC.

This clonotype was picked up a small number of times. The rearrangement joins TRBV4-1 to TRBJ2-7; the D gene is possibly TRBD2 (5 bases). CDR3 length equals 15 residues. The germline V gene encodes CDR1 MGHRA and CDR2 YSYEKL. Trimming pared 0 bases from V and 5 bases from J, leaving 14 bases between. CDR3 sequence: CASSQDEKRNNEQYF. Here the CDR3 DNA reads TGCGCCAGCAGCCAAGATGAAAAGCGGAACAACGAGCAGTACTTC.

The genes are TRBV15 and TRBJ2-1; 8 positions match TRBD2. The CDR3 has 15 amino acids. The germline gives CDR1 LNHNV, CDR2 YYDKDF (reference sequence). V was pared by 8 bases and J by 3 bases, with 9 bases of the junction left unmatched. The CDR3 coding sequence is TGTGCCACCCTGGCAGCGGGAGTTAACTACAATGAGCAGTTCTTC. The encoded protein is CATLAAGVNYNEQFF.

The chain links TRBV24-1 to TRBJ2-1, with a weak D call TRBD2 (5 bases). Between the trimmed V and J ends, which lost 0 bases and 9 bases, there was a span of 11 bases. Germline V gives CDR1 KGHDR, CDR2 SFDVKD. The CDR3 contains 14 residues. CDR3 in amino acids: CATSDLDPSGEQFF. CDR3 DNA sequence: TGTGCCACCAGTGATTTGGACCCAAGCGGTGAGCAGTTCTTC.

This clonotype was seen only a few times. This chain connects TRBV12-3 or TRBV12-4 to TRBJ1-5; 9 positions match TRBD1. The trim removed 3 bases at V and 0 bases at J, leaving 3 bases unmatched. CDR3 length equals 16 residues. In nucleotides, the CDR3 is TGTGCCAGCAGTTTTGGGACAGGGTATAGCAATCAGCCCCAGCATTTT. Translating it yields CASSFGTGYSNQPQHF.

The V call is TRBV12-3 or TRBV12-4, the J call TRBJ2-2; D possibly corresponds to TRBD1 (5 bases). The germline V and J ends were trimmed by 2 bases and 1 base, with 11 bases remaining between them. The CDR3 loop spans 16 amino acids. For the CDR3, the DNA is TGTGCCAGCAGTTTATTCTCAGGGAAGAACACCGGGGAGCTGTTTTTT. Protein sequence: CASSLFSGKNTGELFF.

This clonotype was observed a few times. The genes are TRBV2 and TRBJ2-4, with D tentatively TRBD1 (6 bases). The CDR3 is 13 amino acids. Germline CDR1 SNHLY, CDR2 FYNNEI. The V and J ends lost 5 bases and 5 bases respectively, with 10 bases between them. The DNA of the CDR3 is TGTGCCAGCAGTAACAGACAGGAAAACATTCAGTACTTC. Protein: CASSNRQENIQYF.

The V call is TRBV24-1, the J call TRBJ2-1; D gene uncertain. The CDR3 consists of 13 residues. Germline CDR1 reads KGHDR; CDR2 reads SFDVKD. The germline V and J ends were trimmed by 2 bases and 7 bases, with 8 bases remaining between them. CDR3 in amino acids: CATSDYTGNEQFF. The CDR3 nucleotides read TGTGCCACCAGTGATTACACTGGGAATGAGCAGTTCTTC.

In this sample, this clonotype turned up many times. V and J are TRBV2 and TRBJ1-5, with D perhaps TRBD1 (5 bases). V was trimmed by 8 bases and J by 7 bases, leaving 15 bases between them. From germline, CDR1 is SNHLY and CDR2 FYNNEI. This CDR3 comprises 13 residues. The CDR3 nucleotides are TGTGCCAGCCGGTGGGGGGGAAGCCAGCCCCAGCATTTT. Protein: CASRWGGSQPQHF.